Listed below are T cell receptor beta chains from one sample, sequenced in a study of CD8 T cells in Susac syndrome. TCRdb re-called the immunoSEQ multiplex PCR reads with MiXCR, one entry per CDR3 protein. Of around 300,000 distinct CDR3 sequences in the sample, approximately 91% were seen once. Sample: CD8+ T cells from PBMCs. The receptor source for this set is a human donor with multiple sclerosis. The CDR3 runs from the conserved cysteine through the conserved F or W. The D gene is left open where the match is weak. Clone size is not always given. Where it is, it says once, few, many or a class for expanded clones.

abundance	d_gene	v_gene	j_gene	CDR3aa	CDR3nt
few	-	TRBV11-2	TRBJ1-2	CASSLGLQGYGYTF	TGTGCCAGCAGCTTAGGGTTGCAGGGATACGGCTACACCTTC
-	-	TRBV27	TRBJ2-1	CASSVGPRSYNEQFF	TGTGCCAGCAGTGTGGGGCCAAGGTCCTACAATGAGCAGTTCTTC
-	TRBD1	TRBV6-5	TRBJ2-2	CASSYGQGFGELFF	TGTGCCAGCAGTTATGGACAGGGTTTCGGGGAGCTGTTTTTT
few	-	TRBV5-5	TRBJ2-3	CASSMGDTQYF	TGTGCCAGCTCGATGGGGGATACGCAGTATTTT
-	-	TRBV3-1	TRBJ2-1	CASSQDRSSRGNEQFF	TGTGCCAGCAGCCAAGATCGGTCTAGCCGGGGGAATGAGCAGTTCTTC
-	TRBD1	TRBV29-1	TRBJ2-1	CSVEKTDREDEQFF	TGCAGCGTTGAAAAAACGGACAGGGAAGATGAGCAGTTCTTC
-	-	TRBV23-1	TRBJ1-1	CASSQSIRGTEAFF	TGCGCCAGCAGTCAATCAATCAGGGGCACTGAAGCTTTCTTT
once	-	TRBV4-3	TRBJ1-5	CASSQVWGGGNQPQHF	TGCGCCAGCAGCCAAGTTTGGGGGGGCGGCAATCAGCCCCAGCATTTT
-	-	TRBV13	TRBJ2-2	CASSLGRGATLNTGELFF	TGTGCCAGCAGCTTAGGCCGGGGGGCGACACTGAACACCGGGGAGCTGTTTTTT
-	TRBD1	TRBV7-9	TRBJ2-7	CASSDGQASSYEQYF	TGTGCCAGCAGCGACGGACAGGCCTCATCCTACGAGCAGTACTTC
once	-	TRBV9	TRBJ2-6	CASSAYDTSGANVLTF	TGTGCCAGCAGCGCATATGACACCTCTGGGGCCAACGTCCTGACTTTC
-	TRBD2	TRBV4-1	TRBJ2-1	CASSLPGLAINEQFF	TGCGCCAGCAGCCTTCCGGGACTAGCTATCAATGAGCAGTTCTTC
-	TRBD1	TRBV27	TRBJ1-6	CASSLGKQGISYNSPLHF	TGTGCCAGCAGTTTAGGTAAACAGGGGATCTCCTATAATTCACCCCTCCACTTT
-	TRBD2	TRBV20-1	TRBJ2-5	CSASLAAQETQYF	TGCAGTGCTAGTCTAGCGGCCCAAGAGACCCAGTACTTC
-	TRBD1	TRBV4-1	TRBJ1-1	CASSQEQGQGSEAFF	TGCGCCAGCAGCCAAGAACAAGGACAGGGCTCTGAAGCTTTCTTT
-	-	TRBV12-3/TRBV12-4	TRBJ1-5	CASSPQNQPQHF	TGTGCCAGCAGCCCTCAAAATCAGCCCCAGCATTTT
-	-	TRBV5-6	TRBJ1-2	CASSLGGVNYGYTF	TGTGCCAGCAGCTTGGGAGGGGTTAACTATGGCTACACCTTC
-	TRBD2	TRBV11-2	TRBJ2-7	CASSFQGGEYF	TGTGCCAGCAGCTTCCAGGGAGGGGAGTACTTC
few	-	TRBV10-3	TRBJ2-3	CAISESEGTTDTQYF	TGTGCCATTAGTGAGTCGGAGGGAACCACAGATACGCAGTATTTT
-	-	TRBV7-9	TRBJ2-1	CASSFLLARGEYEQFF	TGTGCCAGCAGCTTCCTTCTGGCCAGGGGAGAGTATGAGCAGTTCTTC
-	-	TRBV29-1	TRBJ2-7	CSVEGLTPSYEQYF	TGCAGCGTTGAAGGCCTAACTCCCTCCTACGAGCAGTACTTC
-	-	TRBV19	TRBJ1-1	CASSWGGRSMNTEAFF	TGTGCCAGTAGTTGGGGAGGGAGGTCGATGAACACTGAAGCTTTCTTT
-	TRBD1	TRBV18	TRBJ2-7	CASSRDSYEQYF	TGTGCCAGCTCACGGGACAGCTACGAGCAGTACTTC
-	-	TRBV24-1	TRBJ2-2	CATSDWRDTGELFF	TGTGCCACCAGTGATTGGAGGGACACCGGGGAGCTGTTTTTT
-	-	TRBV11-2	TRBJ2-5	CASSLGYTGLQETQYF	TGTGCCAGCAGCTTAGGGTACACAGGGCTCCAAGAGACCCAGTACTTC
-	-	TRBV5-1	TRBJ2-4	CASSMLGDRAKNIQYF	TGCGCCAGCAGCATGCTTGGGGATAGAGCCAAAAACATTCAGTACTTC
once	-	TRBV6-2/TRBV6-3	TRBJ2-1	CASSPRGTYTNEQFF	TGTGCCAGCAGCCCCAGGGGAACCTACACCAATGAGCAGTTCTTC
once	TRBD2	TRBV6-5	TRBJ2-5	CASNDRTSGQETQYF	TGTGCCAGCAATGATCGGACTAGCGGTCAAGAGACCCAGTACTTC
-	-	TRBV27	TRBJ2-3	CASSPLGRADTQYF	TGTGCCAGCAGTCCACTGGGGCGGGCAGATACGCAGTATTTT
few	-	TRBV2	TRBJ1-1	CASSAGHLNTEAFF	TGTGCCAGCAGTGCGGGACACTTGAACACTGAAGCTTTCTTT
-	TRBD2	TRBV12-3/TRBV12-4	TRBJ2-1	CASSPGTSEVHEQFF	TGTGCCAGCAGTCCAGGGACTAGCGAGGTCCATGAGCAGTTCTTC
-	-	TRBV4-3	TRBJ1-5	CASSQEQGRNQPQHF	TGCGCCAGCAGCCAAGAGCAGGGCCGCAATCAGCCCCAGCATTTT
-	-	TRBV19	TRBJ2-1	CASSFSQQSGNEQFF	TGTGCCAGTAGTTTTAGTCAGCAGTCGGGCAATGAGCAGTTCTTC
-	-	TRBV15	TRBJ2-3	CATSKDRREGLSTDTQYF	TGTGCCACCAGCAAAGACAGGCGAGAGGGTCTTAGCACAGATACGCAGTATTTT
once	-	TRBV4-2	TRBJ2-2	CASSPGDAGELFF	TGTGCCAGCAGCCCGGGGGACGCCGGGGAGCTGTTTTTT
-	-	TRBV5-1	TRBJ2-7	CASSWSGESSYEQYF	TGCGCCAGCAGCTGGAGTGGCGAAAGCTCCTACGAGCAGTACTTC
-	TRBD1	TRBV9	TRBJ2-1	CASSVGLAGTGWEQFF	TGTGCCAGCAGCGTAGGTCTTGCAGGGACAGGGTGGGAGCAGTTCTTC